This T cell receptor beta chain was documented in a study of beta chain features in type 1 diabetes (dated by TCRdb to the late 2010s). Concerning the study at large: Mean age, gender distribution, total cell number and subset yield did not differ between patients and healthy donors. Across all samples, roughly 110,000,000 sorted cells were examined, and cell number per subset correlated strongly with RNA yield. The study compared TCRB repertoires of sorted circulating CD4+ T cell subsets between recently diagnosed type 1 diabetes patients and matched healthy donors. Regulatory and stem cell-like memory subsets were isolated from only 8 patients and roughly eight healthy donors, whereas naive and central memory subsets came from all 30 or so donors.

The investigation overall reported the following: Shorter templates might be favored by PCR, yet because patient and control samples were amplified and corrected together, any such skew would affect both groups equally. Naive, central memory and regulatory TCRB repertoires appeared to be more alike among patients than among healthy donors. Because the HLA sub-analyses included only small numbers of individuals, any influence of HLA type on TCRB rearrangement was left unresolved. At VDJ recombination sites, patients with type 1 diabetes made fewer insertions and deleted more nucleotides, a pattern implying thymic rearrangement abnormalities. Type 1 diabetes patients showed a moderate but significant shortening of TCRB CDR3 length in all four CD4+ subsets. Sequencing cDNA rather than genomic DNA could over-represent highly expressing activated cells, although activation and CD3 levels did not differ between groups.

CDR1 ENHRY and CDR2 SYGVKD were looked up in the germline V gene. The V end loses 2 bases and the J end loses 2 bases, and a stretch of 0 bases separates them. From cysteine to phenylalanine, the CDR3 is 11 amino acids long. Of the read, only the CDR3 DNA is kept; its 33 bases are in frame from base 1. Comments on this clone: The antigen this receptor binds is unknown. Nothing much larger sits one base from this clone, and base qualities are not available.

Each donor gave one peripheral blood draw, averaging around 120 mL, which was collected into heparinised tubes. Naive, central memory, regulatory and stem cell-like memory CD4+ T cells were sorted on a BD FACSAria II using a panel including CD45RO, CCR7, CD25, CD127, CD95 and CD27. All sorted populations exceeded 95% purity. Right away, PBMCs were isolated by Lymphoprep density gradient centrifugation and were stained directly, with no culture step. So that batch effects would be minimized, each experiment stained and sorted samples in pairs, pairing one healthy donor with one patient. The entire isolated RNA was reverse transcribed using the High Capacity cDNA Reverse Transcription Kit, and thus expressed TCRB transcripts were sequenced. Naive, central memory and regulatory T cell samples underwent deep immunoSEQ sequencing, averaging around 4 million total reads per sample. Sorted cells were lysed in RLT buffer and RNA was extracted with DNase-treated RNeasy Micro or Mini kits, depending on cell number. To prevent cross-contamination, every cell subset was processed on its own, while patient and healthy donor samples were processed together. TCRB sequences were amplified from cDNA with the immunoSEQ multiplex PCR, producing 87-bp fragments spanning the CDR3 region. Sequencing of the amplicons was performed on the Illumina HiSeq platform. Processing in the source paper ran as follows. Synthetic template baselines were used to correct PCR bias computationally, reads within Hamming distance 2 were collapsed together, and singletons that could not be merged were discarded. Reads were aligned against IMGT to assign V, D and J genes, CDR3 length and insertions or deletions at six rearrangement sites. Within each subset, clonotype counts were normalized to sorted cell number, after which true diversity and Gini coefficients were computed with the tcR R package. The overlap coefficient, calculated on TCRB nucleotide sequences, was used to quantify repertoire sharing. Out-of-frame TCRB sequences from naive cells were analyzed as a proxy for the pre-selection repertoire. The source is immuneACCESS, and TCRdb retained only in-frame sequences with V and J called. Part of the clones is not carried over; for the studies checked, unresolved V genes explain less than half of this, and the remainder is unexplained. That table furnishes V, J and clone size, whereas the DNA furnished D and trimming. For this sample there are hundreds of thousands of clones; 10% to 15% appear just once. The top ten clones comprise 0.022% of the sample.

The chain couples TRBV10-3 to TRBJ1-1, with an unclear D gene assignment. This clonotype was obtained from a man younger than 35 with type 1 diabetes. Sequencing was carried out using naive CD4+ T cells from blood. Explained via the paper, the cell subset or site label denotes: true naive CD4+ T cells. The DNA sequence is TGTGCCATCAGTGAGAACACTGAAGCTTTCTTT. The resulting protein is CAISENTEAFF.